The 31 T cell receptor beta chains below were found in one sample sequenced in a study of yellow fever vaccine responses in identical twins. TCRdb independently ran MiXCR on the RT-PCR reads; one entry per CDR3 protein. Counted here are about 19,000 distinct CDR3 sequences, around 70% occurring once; the ten biggest clones make up 2.2%. The sequencing here drew on T cells from blood (PBMCs), unsorted or a sorted subset (not recorded which), taken before or after yellow fever vaccination (not recorded which). These receptors were collected from a woman aged 18-35 years who received the yellow fever vaccine.

The V gene is TRBV29-1, the J gene TRBJ2-1; TRBD1 is a possible D gene (5 bases). The CDR3 length is 10 residues. Trimming removed 8 bases from V and 7 bases from J, with 9 bases in between. Per germline, CDR1 SQVTM and CDR2 ANQGSEA. The CDR3 here is CSSGANEQFF. DNA of the CDR3: TGCAGCTCTGGGGCGAATGAGCAGTTCTTC.

The genes are TRBV6-1 and TRBJ2-4; 7 nucleotides line up with TRBD2. The CDR3 runs to 12 residues. The germline gives CDR1 MNHNS, CDR2 SASEGT. J lost 11 bases, V lost 4 bases, and 5 bases had no gene match. The CDR3 bases are TGTGCCAGCAGTGCAGGACTAGGGTTTCAGTACTTC. Its protein is CASSAGLGFQYF.

The genes are TRBV4-2 and TRBJ1-2; TRBD1 matches 7 bases. The trim removed 0 bases at V and 4 bases at J, leaving 5 bases unmatched. The germline CDR1 and CDR2 sequences are LGHNA and YNFKEQ. This CDR3 has 15 residues. The chain's CDR3 is CASSQDAGQTYGYTF. The DNA for the CDR3 is TGTGCCAGCAGCCAAGACGCGGGACAGACCTATGGCTACACCTTC.

This clonotype was detected a few times. The chain is built from TRBV21-1 and TRBJ2-7. TRBV21-1 is tagged as a pseudogene. CDR3 length: 12 residues. CDR3 in amino acids: CASSKPFSEQYF. CDR3 DNA sequence: TGTGCCAGCAGCAAGCCCTTCTCCGAGCAGTACTTC.

The chain is built from TRBV29-1 and TRBJ2-1; 7 positions agree with TRBD1. With 8 bases clipped from V and 8 bases from J, the junction kept 9 bases outside the gene matches. From germline, CDR1 is SQVTM and CDR2 ANQGSEA. CDR3 length: 12 residues. The CDR3 coding sequence is TGCAGCATTCTTGACAGGGCTGATGAGCAGTTCTTC. Translation gives CSILDRADEQFF.

This clonotype was detected only once. This chain uses TRBV7-6 with TRBJ2-3, with D perhaps TRBD1 (5 bases). The V end lost 5 bases, the J end lost 5 bases, and 11 bases lay between the germline ends. The CDR3 is 13 residues long. CDR1 SGHVS and CDR2 FNYEAQ come from the germline V gene. The CDR3 spells CASSQDNEDTQYF. In DNA form, the CDR3 reads TGTGCCAGCAGCCAGGACAATGAAGATACGCAGTATTTT. Full variable domain (outside the CDR3, taken from reference TRBV7-6 and TRBJ2-3): GAGVSQSPRYKVTKRGQDVALRCDPISGHVSLYWYRQALGQGPEFLTYFNYEAQQDKSGLPNDRFSAERPEGSISTLTIQRTEQRDSAMYRCASSQDNEDTQYFGPGTRLTVL.

This clonotype has only one observation. This chain's CDR3 is CASGPQGSTDTQYF. CDR3 nucleotides: TGTGCTAGTGGTCCCCAGGGTAGCACAGATACGCAGTATTTT. The chain uses TRBV12-5 and TRBJ2-3; weak D call: TRBD1 (5 bases). Per the germline V gene, CDR1 is LGHNT and CDR2 is FRNRAP. The V gene lost 5 bases and the J gene lost 0 bases, with 9 bases spanning the gap. CDR3 size: 14 residues.

The CDR3 nucleotides read TGTGCCAGCAGCTTAGACGTTAATTCACCCCTCCACTTT. Protein sequence: CASSLDVNSPLHF. The V gene is TRBV7-3, the J gene TRBJ1-6; D is unclear. The V end was cut by 2 bases, the J end by 6 bases, with 5 bases between. Per germline, CDR1 SGHTA and CDR2 FQGTGA. CDR3 length: 13 residues.

This clonotype has only one observation. The chain uses TRBV28 and TRBJ2-7; 9 bases match TRBD1. Germline lookup yields CDR1 MDHEN and CDR2 SYDVKM. The CDR3 consists of 13 residues. DNA of the CDR3: TGTGCCAGAAGTTCGGGACAGGGTGGCGAGCAGTACGTC. Protein product: CARSSGQGGEQYV.

The V call is TRBV29-1, the J call TRBJ1-5, with D perhaps matching TRBD1 (6 bases). This CDR3 contains 15 residues. Germline assignment: CDR1 SQVTM and CDR2 ANQGSEA. Trimming shortened V by 7 bases and J by 3 bases, and 19 bases separated the two germline ends. The CDR3 region is CSALTGMEDNQPQHF. The CDR3 DNA reads as TGCAGCGCCCTTACAGGGATGGAGGACAATCAGCCCCAGCATTTT. Filled out from reference TRBV29-1 and TRBJ1-5, the complete variable domain reads SAVISQKPSRDICQRGTSLTIQCQVDSQVTMMFWYRQQPGQSLTLIATANQGSEATYESGFVIDKFPISRPNLTFSTLTVSNMSPEDSSIYLCSALTGMEDNQPQHFGDGTRLSIL.

This clonotype showed up just a few times. The gene calls are TRBV5-4 and TRBJ1-5; 7 bases fit TRBD1. J gave up 6 bases and V 0 bases, and 12 bases lay outside the gene matches. Looked up from germline, CDR1 is SGHNT and CDR2 is YYREEE (reference sequence). The CDR3 length is 17 residues. The CDR3 DNA follows: TGTGCCAGCAGCTTGGGGACAGGTCCGAACCAAGGTCAGCCCCAGCATTTT. Translating gives CASSLGTGPNQGQPQHF.

This clonotype was observed a few times. V gene TRBV7-6 combines with J gene TRBJ2-3; 7 bases are shared with TRBD1. The CDR3 length is 14 residues. V lost 5 bases, J lost 2 bases, and 4 bases stayed unmatched. Germline lookup yields CDR1 SGHVS and CDR2 FNYEAQ. CDR3 sequence reads: CASSTGQDTDTQYF. In DNA form, the CDR3 reads TGTGCCAGCAGCACCGGACAGGACACAGATACGCAGTATTTT.

The rearrangement joins TRBV4-3 to TRBJ2-1, with D possibly TRBD2 on 6 matching bases. V was trimmed by 4 bases and J by 6 bases, leaving 10 bases between them. This CDR3 comprises 13 residues. Germline CDR1 is LGHNA and CDR2 is YSLEER. The chain's CDR3 is CASSRERVNEQFF. The CDR3 bases are TGCGCCAGCAGCCGGGAGCGGGTCAATGAGCAGTTCTTC.

This clonotype came up a few times. V usage is TRBV18 and J usage is TRBJ1-6, with unresolved D. The CDR3 extends over 17 amino acids. Looked up from germline, CDR1 is KGHSH and CDR2 is LQKENI. The V gene lost 2 bases and the J gene lost 0 bases, with 11 bases spanning the gap. CDR3 residues: CASSPSLRNSYNSPLHF. As DNA, the CDR3 is TGTGCCAGCTCACCAAGTCTCCGGAACTCCTATAATTCACCCCTCCACTTT.

This clonotype has more than one count but fewer than ten. V usage is TRBV11-2 and J usage is TRBJ2-7; no clear D. The CDR3 length is 12 residues. Germline CDR1 reads SGHAT; CDR2 reads FQNNGV. V lost 5 bases and J lost 0, with 5 bases in between. The CDR3 spells CASSEHSYEQYF. CDR3 nucleotide sequence: TGTGCCAGCAGCGAACACTCCTACGAGCAGTACTTC.

In this sample, this clonotype turned up once. V and J are TRBV3-1 and TRBJ2-3, with 9 nucleotides matching TRBD2. CDR1 is LGHDT, CDR2 YNNKEL, per germline (reference sequence). CDR3 length equals 17 residues. Losses at the gene ends were 4 bases for V and 0 bases for J; bases not matched to a gene: 8. The CDR3, as DNA: TGTGCCAGCAGCCCAAACCCAACTAGCGGGAGCACAGATACGCAGTATTTT. Its protein is CASSPNPTSGSTDTQYF.

The chain couples TRBV13 to TRBJ1-2; the match to TRBD1 covers 7 bases. The CDR3 totals 12 residues. Germline lookup yields CDR1 PRHDT and CDR2 FYEKMQ (reference sequence). After removal of 10 bases from V and 6 bases from J, the junction contained 8 bases not matched to a gene. CDR3 residues: CATVDRENGYTF. CDR3 bases: TGTGCCACTGTTGACAGGGAGAATGGCTACACCTTC.

The chain employs TRBV11-1 and TRBJ2-1; 9 bases align to TRBD1. Germline V gives CDR1 SGHAT, CDR2 FQDESV (reference sequence). CDR3 length equals 15 residues. V trimming: 3 bases; J trimming: 3 bases; junction bases outside the gene matches: 3. CDR3 coding DNA: TGTGCCAGCAGCTTGGGACAGGGATTCTACAATGAGCAGTTCTTC. Translated, it gives CASSLGQGFYNEQFF.

V is TRBV18 and J is TRBJ2-5; D possibly uses TRBD1 or TRBD2 (6 bases each). The CDR3 totals 15 residues. The germline CDR1 and CDR2 sequences are KGHSH and LQKENI. Trimming removed 3 bases at V and 5 bases at J, with 16 bases between. The CDR3 protein is CASSPNFGGGETQYF. CDR3 DNA: TGTGCCAGCTCACCGAACTTCGGGGGCGGGGAGACCCAGTACTTC.

J is TRBJ2-1 and V is TRBV11-2, with no clear D. V shed 3 bases and J shed 8 bases, with 11 bases lying between them. Germline V CDR1 and CDR2: SGHAT, FQNNGV. This CDR3 has 13 amino acids. The CDR3 region has the DNA TGTGCCAGCAGCTTCCTAGTTACCTATGAGCAGTTCTTC. Its protein is CASSFLVTYEQFF.

This clonotype was counted between two and nine times. V is TRBV10-3 and J is TRBJ2-7, with D possibly matching TRBD1 (5 bases). The germline CDR1 and CDR2 sequences are ENHRY and SYGVKD. The CDR3 length is 18 residues. The V and J ends lost 1 base and 0 bases respectively, with 19 bases between them. The CDR3 DNA sequence: TGTGCCATCAGTGAGTTATCCGACAGAAGTGAAAGCTCCTACGAGCAGTACTTC. Protein sequence: CAISELSDRSESSYEQYF.

The J gene is TRBJ2-7, the V gene TRBV9; weak D call: TRBD2 (6 bases). The CDR3 length is 15 residues. Germline loops: CDR1 SGDLS, CDR2 YYNGEE. V lost 4 bases, J lost 2 bases, and 16 bases lay in between. The CDR3 region is CASSPGGDLTYEQYV. In DNA form, the CDR3 reads TGTGCCAGCAGCCCCGGAGGGGACTTGACCTACGAGCAGTACGTC.

This clonotype was observed a single time. V is TRBV15 and J is TRBJ1-1, with unresolved D. Germline V gene lookup returns CDR1 LNHNV and CDR2 YYDKDF (reference sequence). The V end lost 5 bases, the J end lost 2 bases, and 12 bases lay between the germline ends. The CDR3 runs to 14 residues. CDR3 sequence reads: CATSAGFYNTEAFF. CDR3 nucleotides: TGTGCCACCAGCGCGGGGTTTTATAACACTGAAGCTTTCTTT.

This chain uses TRBV20-1 with TRBJ2-5; no reliable D call. Between the trimmed V and J ends, which lost 3 bases and 6 bases, there was a span of 8 bases. CDR1 is DFQATT, CDR2 SNEGSKA, per germline (reference sequence). The CDR3 extends over 11 amino acids. CDR3 DNA sequence: TGCAGTGCTAGGGATCAACAGACCCAGTACTTC. This codes for CSARDQQTQYF.

The chain combines TRBV11-1 with TRBJ1-2; a weak D match, TRBD1 (5 bases). The CDR3 totals 14 residues. With 5 bases removed from V and 4 bases from J, the gap between germline ends came to 14 bases. Germline CDR1 reads SGHAT; CDR2 reads FQDESV (reference sequence). The CDR3 loop reads CASSGFGGSYGYTF. In DNA, the CDR3 is TGTGCCAGCAGCGGCTTTGGGGGGAGCTATGGCTACACCTTC. Supplemented by reference TRBV11-1 and TRBJ1-2, the full variable domain reads EAEVAQSPRYKITEKSQAVAFWCDPISGHATLYWYRQILGQGPELLVQFQDESVVDDSQLPKDRFSAERLKGVDSTLKIQPAELGDSAMYLCASSGFGGSYGYTFGSGTRLTVV.

This clonotype was seen only once. The rearrangement links TRBV12-2 to TRBJ2-7; the table's D call TRBD2 went unverified against the DNA. TRBV12-2 is deemed a pseudogene. This CDR3 comprises 14 residues. The CDR3 spells CASRLVAGSYEQYF. CDR3 sequence (DNA): TGTGCAAGTCGCTTAGTAGCAGGATCCTACGAGCAGTACTTC.

This rearrangement joins TRBV11-1 to TRBJ2-7; 11 nucleotides line up with TRBD2. The V segment lost 5 bases and the J segment 0 bases; nucleotides outside the gene matches: 6. Germline V gives CDR1 SGHAT, CDR2 FQDESV (reference sequence). This CDR3 is built from 16 residues. CDR3 in DNA: TGTGCCAGCAGCCCTAGCGGGGGGACCCACTCCTACGAGCAGTACGTC. Residues: CASSPSGGTHSYEQYV.

This chain uses TRBV13 with TRBJ1-5; D may be TRBD1 (6 bases). Germline V CDR1 and CDR2: PRHDT, FYEKMQ (reference sequence). This CDR3 has 13 residues. V lost 7 bases and J lost 3, with 10 bases in between. CDR3: CASKPGHNQPQHF. The CDR3, as DNA: TGTGCCAGCAAACCGGGACACAATCAGCCCCAGCATTTT.

V gene TRBV10-3 combines with J gene TRBJ1-3, with D tentatively TRBD1 (6 bases). The CDR3 spans 16 residues. Germline V gives CDR1 ENHRY, CDR2 SYGVKD. Trimming shortened V by 10 bases and J by 0 bases, and 19 bases separated the two germline ends. Written as DNA, the CDR3 is TGTGCCACCCGTCGGGACAAGACCTTCTCTGGAAACACCATATATTTT. Its translation is CATRRDKTFSGNTIYF.

This rearrangement joins TRBV11-1 to TRBJ2-1; 7 nucleotides align to TRBD2. This CDR3 contains 15 residues. Germline trimming cut 1 base from V and 4 bases from J; bases unmatched to any gene: 4. CDR1 is SGHAT, CDR2 FQDESV, per germline (reference sequence). CDR3 nucleotides: TGTGCCAGCAGCTTAGGGGAGGGATGGTACAATGAGCAGTTCTTC. Protein product: CASSLGEGWYNEQFF.

The chain links TRBV11-1 to TRBJ2-1, with 7 bases that match TRBD2. The CDR3 runs 15 residues. The trim removed 5 bases at V and 4 bases at J, leaving 8 bases unmatched. CDR1 and CDR2 (germline): SGHAT, FQDESV (reference sequence). The CDR3 spells CASSALADIYNEQFF. The DNA for the CDR3 is TGTGCCAGCAGCGCGCTAGCGGATATTTACAATGAGCAGTTCTTC.